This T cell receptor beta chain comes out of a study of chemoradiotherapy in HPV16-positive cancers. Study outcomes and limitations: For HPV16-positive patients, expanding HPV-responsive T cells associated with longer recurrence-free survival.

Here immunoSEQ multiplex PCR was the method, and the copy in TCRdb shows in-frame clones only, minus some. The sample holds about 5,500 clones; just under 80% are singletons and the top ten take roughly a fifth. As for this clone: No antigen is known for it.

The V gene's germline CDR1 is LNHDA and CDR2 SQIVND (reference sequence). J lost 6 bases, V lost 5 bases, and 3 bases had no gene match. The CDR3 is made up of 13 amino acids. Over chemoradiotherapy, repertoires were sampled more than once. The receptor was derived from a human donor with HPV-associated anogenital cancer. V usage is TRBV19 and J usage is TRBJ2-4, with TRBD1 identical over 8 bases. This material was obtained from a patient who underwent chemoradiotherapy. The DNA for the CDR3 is TGTGCCAGTAGTCCGGGACAGGCAAACATTCAGTACTTC. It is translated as CASSPGQANIQYF.